The rows below give T cell receptor beta chains drawn from one sample of a study of metastatic and nonmetastatic thyroid tumors. TCRdb reanalyzed the PCR reads with MiXCR. This table holds some 24,000 clones, under 25% found once. The sample taken for sequencing was blood. The receptors originated from a male donor with papillary thyroid cancer or a benign thyroid nodule (not recorded which). Some clones in this sample may be carry-over from other donors' samples. Both conserved end residues are part of each CDR3. The D gene is left open where the match is weak. The size field is filled for only some rows; it gives once, few, many or a size class.

clone_size d_call j_call v_call cdr3_length cdr3_nt cdr3_aa
many TRBD2 TRBJ2-3 TRBV14 17 TGTGCCAGCAGCCGGGGACTAGCGGGAGCCTACACAGATACGCAGTATTTT CASSRGLAGAYTDTQYF
NA NA TRBJ2-1 TRBV6-1 14 TGTGCCAGCAGTGAGGGGGTAGTAGCCAATGAGCAGTTCTTC CASSEGVVANEQFF
many NA TRBJ1-2 TRBV6-1 13 TGTGCCAGCAGTGAAGAGGAGTACTATGGCTACACCTTC CASSEEEYYGYTF
NA NA TRBJ2-1 TRBV12-3/TRBV12-4 12 TGTGCCAGCAGTTTCCGGGTCAATGAGCAGTTCTTC CASSFRVNEQFF
many NA TRBJ2-5 TRBV5-1 13 TGCGCCAGCAGTAGCGTAGGGGGGGAGACCCAGTACTTC CASSSVGGETQYF
medium-sized TRBD1 TRBJ2-1 TRBV6-1 15 TGTGCCAGCAGCGAGGGACAGGGAGAGTACAATGAGCAGTTCTTC CASSEGQGEYNEQFF
medium-sized NA TRBJ1-1 TRBV4-3 16 TGCGCCAGCAGCCAAGATCTAGGGATGGAGAACACTGAAGCTTTCTTT CASSQDLGMENTEAFF
many NA TRBJ2-1 TRBV6-1 14 TGTGCCAGCAGTGAGTGGGGATCCTACAATGAGCAGTTCTTC CASSEWGSYNEQFF
NA NA TRBJ2-6 TRBV7-6 18 TGTGACAGCAGCCCAATTCTCCACCAGGGATCTGGGGCCAACGTCCTGACTTTC CDSSPILHQGSGANVLTF
many NA TRBJ2-3 TRBV19 14 TGTGCCAGTAGTATGGTAACGGCCACAGATACGCAGTATTTT CASSMVTATDTQYF
NA NA TRBJ2-1 TRBV6-2/TRBV6-3 15 TGTGCCAGCAGTTACTATCGTGAGGGAAGCAATGAGCAGTTCTTC CASSYYREGSNEQFF
many NA TRBJ2-5 TRBV29-1 12 TGCAGCGTTGATCCTGTAGGTGAGACCCAGTACTTC CSVDPVGETQYF
NA TRBD1 TRBJ2-7 TRBV6-1 15 TGTGCCAGCAGTCGATCCGGGACAGAGACCTACGAGCAGTACTTC CASSRSGTETYEQYF
medium-sized NA TRBJ2-7 TRBV30 13 TGTGCCTGGAGTGTGGAGGCTTCCTACGAGCAGTACTTC CAWSVEASYEQYF
NA TRBD2 TRBJ2-3 TRBV20-1 13 TGCAGTGCCACTAGCGGGTCCACAGATACGCAGTATTTT CSATSGSTDTQYF
many NA TRBJ2-1 TRBV12-3/TRBV12-4 14 TGTGCCAGCAGTCGGACTTACTCCTACAATGAGCAGTTCTTC CASSRTYSYNEQFF
many NA TRBJ1-1 TRBV11-2 15 TGTGCCAGCAGCTTAGGGGAACAGGGGAACACTGAAGCTTTCTTT CASSLGEQGNTEAFF
medium-sized TRBD1 TRBJ2-3 TRBV6-5 17 TGTGCCAGCAGTCCGGGACAGGTTATATTCGGCACAGATACGCAGTATTTT CASSPGQVIFGTDTQYF
NA TRBD2 TRBJ2-7 TRBV18 15 TGTGCCAGCTCCCCCATGGGGGGGAGCTCCTACGAGCAGTACTTC CASSPMGGSSYEQYF
many TRBD1 TRBJ2-7 TRBV6-1 16 TGTGCCAGCAGTGAAGCCGGGACAGCCTCAACCTACGAGCAGTACTTC CASSEAGTASTYEQYF
few TRBD2 TRBJ2-1 TRBV20-1 18 TGCAGTGCTAGGGGAAGCAGGACTGAGATAGCGGGAGTCGATGAGCAGTTCTTC CSARGSRTEIAGVDEQFF
NA NA TRBJ2-7 TRBV2 14 TGTGCCAGCAACCCGTTACAGGGTGGCCACGAGCAGTACTTC CASNPLQGGHEQYF
NA NA TRBJ1-6 TRBV20-1 14 TGCAGTGCTAGAGAGGGAGGGGGAGATTCACCCCTCCACTTT CSAREGGGDSPLHF
many TRBD2 TRBJ2-3 TRBV6-4 16 TGTGCCAGCAGTGACGACCCAGCGGGAGGTGCGGATACGCAGTATTTT CASSDDPAGGADTQYF
few TRBD1 TRBJ1-6 TRBV18 15 TGTGCCAGCTCACCTCCGGAGACAGGGGGTACGCCCCTCCACTTT CASSPPETGGTPLHF
many NA TRBJ1-5 TRBV7-9 14 TGTGCCAGCAGTTACCGGGAGATCAATCAGCCCCAGCATTTT CASSYREINQPQHF
few NA TRBJ1-5 TRBV6-1 15 TGTGCCAACATCCCCTGGGACACTAGCAATCAGCCCCAACATTTT CANIPWDTSNQPQHF
few TRBD2 TRBJ2-7 TRBV6-1 16 TGTGCCAGCAGTATCGGACTAGCGGGACTCTCCTACGAGCAGTACTTC CASSIGLAGLSYEQYF
few TRBD2 TRBJ2-1 TRBV2 15 TGTGCCAGCTTGCTAGCGGGACGCTCCTACAATGAGCAGTTCTTC CASLLAGRSYNEQFF
medium-sized NA TRBJ1-1 TRBV27 16 TGTGCCAGCAGTCCCTCGTTACCCTCGGTGGGGACTGAAGCTTTCTTT CASSPSLPSVGTEAFF
many NA TRBJ1-2 TRBV12-5 14 TGTGCTAGTGCCCCCTTAATGCAGGGCGGTGGCTACACCTTC CASAPLMQGGGYTF
many NA TRBJ1-5 TRBV3-1 15 TGTGCCAGCAGCCAAGCATGGGGGATCAATCAGCCCCAGCATTTT CASSQAWGINQPQHF
NA NA TRBJ1-5 TRBV7-2 14 TGCGCCAGCAGCTTAACAGGCTCCAATCAGCCCCAGCATTTT CASSLTGSNQPQHF
NA NA TRBJ1-5 TRBV6-1 14 TGTGCCAGCAGTGCGCATACGGGCAATCAGCCCCAGCATTTT CASSAHTGNQPQHF
many NA TRBJ2-1 TRBV18 15 TGTGCCAGCTCACCACGGGTAGGTTCCTACAATGAGCAGTTCTTC CASSPRVGSYNEQFF
NA TRBD1 TRBJ1-5 TRBV3-1 14 TGTGCCAGCTCGGCGTCAGGGGGCAATCAGCTCCAGCATTTT CASSASGGNQLQHF
many NA TRBJ1-5 TRBV15 12 TGTGCCACCAGCAGAGATCAACAGCCCCAGCATTTT CATSRDQQPQHF
few NA TRBJ1-1 TRBV4-2 14 TGTGCCAGCAGCCAAGAACAGTTGCCACCTGAAGCTTTCTTT CASSQEQLPPEAFF
NA NA TRBJ2-7 TRBV5-1 15 TGCGCCAGCAGTCGGGGGTCGGGGGAGTGCCGCGAGCATTACTTC CASSRGSGECREHYF
many TRBD1 TRBJ1-1 TRBV20-1 14 TGCAGTGCCTCCACGGGACAGGATGGGGAGGAAGCTTTCTTT CSASTGQDGEEAFF
many TRBD2 TRBJ2-7 TRBV7-2 15 TGTGCCAGCAGCTTATACGCGGGAGGCACCTACGAGCAGTACTTC CASSLYAGGTYEQYF
medium-sized NA TRBJ1-3 TRBV28 15 TGTGCCAGCAGCCCCCCACAAGGTCCTGGAAACACCATATATTTT CASSPPQGPGNTIYF
many TRBD1 TRBJ2-2 TRBV27 17 TGTGCCAGCAGTTTATGGGGGACAGGGGGCGGCACCGGGGAGCTGTTTTTT CASSLWGTGGGTGELFF
many TRBD2 TRBJ2-7 TRBV20-1 16 TGCAGTGCTAGAGACGAGCGGGAGGGCCTCCACTACGAGCAGTACTTC CSARDEREGLHYEQYF
NA NA TRBJ2-7 TRBV27 14 TGTGCCAGCATGCCGAAGGGGCGGTCCTACGATCAGTACTTC CASMPKGRSYDQYF
NA NA TRBJ2-7 TRBV20-1 14 TGCAGTGCCGAAAAAGTAGCGCGAACCTACGAGCAGTACTTC CSAEKVARTYEQYF